The present TCR beta chain was sequenced within a study of control samples from healthy donors and cancer patients (dated by TCRdb to 2019 to 2021). Details on this clone: The antigen it recognizes is unknown. Base qualities were left out, and no much larger clone turns up one base away.

Library generation was performed with the immunoSEQ multiplex PCR assay. Held by TCRdb, this immuneACCESS table contains in-frame sequences only and omits some clones. Under half of the omission traces to an unresolved V gene where checked; the cause of the rest is unknown. Within this sample are under 85,000 clones, with roughly 87% of them counted one time only. Approximately 5.1% of the sample comes from the top ten. There are 17 amino acids in the CDR3, from cysteine to phenylalanine inclusive. Only the CDR3 DNA is retained, 51 bases long and in frame from the first base. Germline trimming amounts to 5 bases on V and 3 bases on J, with 11 as the count of junction bases outside the gene matches. For CDR1 and CDR2, the germline V gene lists SGHAT and FQNNGV.

The rearrangement combines TRBV11-2 with TRBJ1-3, with TRBD1 identical over 9 junction bases. The receptor comes from a man aged 60-69 years with colorectal cancer. The material sequenced was PBMCs. The CDR3 protein: CASSPGTGHVSGNTIYF. Read as DNA, the sequence is TGTGCCAGCAGCCCCGGGACAGGGCATGTTAGTGGAAACACCATATATTTT.